Detailed here is one T cell receptor beta chain. The data originate from a study of cytomegalovirus exposure and HLA in healthy donors. The CDR3 totals 13 residues. CDR1 and CDR2 (germline): KGHSH, LQKENI. The V and J ends lost 1 base and 4 bases respectively, with 5 bases between them. The PCR used 60 Vbeta and 13 Jbeta primers. Assay used: immunoSEQ multiplex PCR; TCRdb lists only in-frame clones, some missing. Recorded for this sample: approximately 61,000 clones. The TCR comes from a woman aged 18 to 35 in good health and CMV-seronegative. The sequencing input was PBMCs. The chain links TRBV18 to TRBJ2-1; D remains ambiguous. The CDR3 region has the DNA TGTGCCAGCTCACCACGGCAGTACAATGAGCAGTTCTTC. This translates into CASSPRQYNEQFF.